Below, 27 T cell receptor beta chains from the same sample are listed, as sequenced in a study of regulatory T cells in long-lasting Graves disease. Library construction for TCR beta used iRepertoire HTBI primers and Arm-PCR of CDR3 regions. From the multiplex PCR reads, TCRdb called clonotypes with MiXCR, one entry per CDR3 protein. The sample lists over 500,000 distinct CDR3 sequences, 15% to 20% occurring once. Stated time point: newly diagnosed GD, antithyroid drugs for less than 3 months. The TCR library was made from RNA that had been extracted from PBMCs in TRIzol. This sample was shared with a second study, whose subject was T cells in Graves' hyperthyroidism and ophthalmopathy.

The material was peripheral blood mononuclear cells (PBMCs), obtained at new diagnosis, from a patient treated with antithyroid drugs. These TCRs come from a woman aged 25 to 39 with Graves disease.

This clonotype was seen ten or more times. This rearrangement joins TRBV28 to TRBJ2-7; 12 bases are shared with TRBD2. The CDR3 contains 19 residues. The V and J ends lost 7 bases and 2 bases, in that order; junction bases with no gene match: 18. Germline V lookup: CDR1 MDHEN, CDR2 SYDVKM. The CDR3 coding sequence is TGTGCCAGCAATTCAATGGACGCTAGCGGGAGGGCCGGAACCTACGAGCAGTACTTC. Translation: CASNSMDASGRAGTYEQYF. The whole variable domain, filled in from reference TRBV28 and TRBJ2-7, reads DVKVTQSSRYLVKRTGEKVFLECVQDMDHENMFWYRQDPGLGLRLIYFSYDVKMKEKGDIPEGYSVSREKKERFSLILESASTNQTSMYLCASNSMDASGRAGTYEQYFGPGTRLTVT.

At least ten counts were recorded for this clonotype. This chain joins TRBV2 and TRBJ2-2, with D unclear. Deletions cut 6 bases from V and 4 bases from J, with 9 bases between. This CDR3 contains 13 residues. CDR1 and CDR2 (germline): SNHLY, FYNNEI. CDR3 amino acids: CASRRVSTGELFF. The CDR3, as DNA: TGTGCCAGCAGAAGGGTCTCCACCGGGGAGCTGTTTTTT.

This clonotype was seen at least ten times. The chain uses TRBV7-9 and TRBJ2-3; 7 bases are a match to TRBD2. Germline CDR1 SEHNR, CDR2 FQNEAQ (reference sequence). CDR3 length equals 16 residues. Trimming cost V 11 bases and J 1 base; bases outside gene matches: 15. CDR3: CAGAPTGTKRTDTQYF. The CDR3 DNA is TGTGCCGGGGCCCCCACCGGGACTAAGCGCACAGATACGCAGTATTTT.

This clonotype was observed at least ten times. The rearrangement uses TRBV3-1 and TRBJ1-5; possibly TRBD1 for D (6 bases). V was shortened by 1 base and J by 1 base, with 8 bases between the two germline ends. The CDR3 totals 15 residues. Germline lookup yields CDR1 LGHDT and CDR2 YNNKEL (reference sequence). CDR3 amino acids: CASSQGGGSNQPQHF. The CDR3 coding sequence is TGTGCCAGCAGCCAAGGAGGGGGAAGCAATCAGCCCCAGCATTTT.

V gene TRBV2 combines with J gene TRBJ1-1; possibly TRBD1 for D (5 bases). The CDR3 has 16 residues. Germline CDR1 and CDR2: SNHLY and FYNNEI. The ends were cut back, 6 bases at V and 6 bases at J, with 23 bases in the middle. DNA of the CDR3: TGTGCCAGCAGCGGCGGGGCAGGGCGGGTAGACGCTGAAGCTTTCTTT. Protein: CASSGGAGRVDAEAFF.

The chain uses TRBV30 and TRBJ2-5, with 7 bases matching TRBD1. Trimming took 4 bases from V and 4 from J; bases not matched to a gene: 9. The CDR3 runs 14 residues. CDR1 is GTSNPN, CDR2 SVGIG, per germline (reference sequence). CDR3 sequence: CAWKGATGRETQYF. The CDR3 nucleotides read TGTGCCTGGAAGGGGGCCACAGGGAGAGAGACCCAGTACTTC.

The V and J genes are TRBV14 and TRBJ2-3; 13 bases line up with TRBD2. Germline V gene sequence: CDR1 SGHDN, CDR2 FVKESK. J was trimmed by 0 bases and V by 8 bases; bases with no gene match: 8. The length of the CDR3 is 17 residues. CDR3 nucleotide sequence: TGTGCCAGCTCACTACCGGGACTAGCGGGAAGCACAGATACGCAGTATTTT. It translates to CASSLPGLAGSTDTQYF. The complete variable domain, with remaining parts taken from reference TRBV14 and TRBJ2-3, reads EAGVTQFPSHSVIEKGQTVTLRCDPISGHDNLYWYRRVMGKEIKFLLHFVKESKQDESGMPNNRFLAERTGGTYSTLKVQPAELEDSGVYFCASSLPGLAGSTDTQYFGPGTRLTVL.

In this sample, this clonotype turned up a few times. This chain uses TRBV28 with TRBJ2-1, with D perhaps TRBD2 (5 bases). Looked up from germline, CDR1 is MDHEN and CDR2 is SYDVKM. Trimming cost V 10 bases and J 15 bases, with 25 bases left between them. CDR3 size: 13 residues. In DNA, the CDR3 is TGTGCCATCTCACAAAATAACGGAGGTAGACTGTTCTTC. The encoded protein is CAISQNNGGRLFF.

This clonotype was counted between two and nine times. The V and J genes are TRBV20-1 and TRBJ2-7, with 9 bases fitting TRBD2. Trimming cost V 0 bases and J 0 bases; bases outside gene matches: 6. This CDR3 region has 16 residues. The germline gives CDR1 DFQATT, CDR2 SNEGSKA (reference sequence). The CDR3 DNA reads as TGCAGTGCTAGAGATTGGGCGGGAGGGAGCTCCTACGAGCAGTACTTC. Translated, it gives CSARDWAGGSSYEQYF.

This sequence joins TRBV10-2 and TRBJ2-3; D may be TRBD2 (5 bases). Germline values: CDR1 WSHSY, CDR2 SAAADI. This CDR3 comprises 12 residues. The germline V and J ends were trimmed by 8 bases and 3 bases, with 9 bases remaining between them. CDR3 residues: CASLWETDTQYF. The CDR3 DNA follows: TGCGCCAGCCTCTGGGAGACAGATACGCAGTATTTT.

Concerning this clonotype itself: This could be a read error, since a much larger clone is one nucleotide away. The rearrangement joins TRBV27 to TRBJ2-1; TRBD2 agrees at 10 bases. CDR1 and CDR2 (germline): MNHEY, SMNVEV (reference sequence). With 11 bases clipped from V and 0 bases from J, the junction kept 7 bases outside the gene matches. This CDR3 region has 15 residues. CDR3: CAGAEREGSYNEQFF. The DNA of the CDR3 is TGTGCCGGCGCGGAGCGGGAGGGCTCCTACAATGAGCAGTTCTTC.

This clonotype appeared many times. The chain couples TRBV29-1 to TRBJ2-5; a weak D match, TRBD2 (6 bases). Looked up from germline, CDR1 is SQVTM and CDR2 is ANQGSEA. V was shortened by 3 bases and J by 6 bases, with 14 bases between the two germline ends. The length of the CDR3 is 13 residues. As DNA, the CDR3 is TGCAGCGTTGAGCGAGAAGGAGGGAAGACCCAGTACTTC. It codes for CSVEREGGKTQYF. Using reference TRBV29-1 and TRBJ2-5 for the parts outside the CDR3, the full variable domain is SAVISQKPSRDICQRGTSLTIQCQVDSQVTMMFWYRQQPGQSLTLIATANQGSEATYESGFVIDKFPISRPNLTFSTLTVSNMSPEDSSIYLCSVEREGGKTQYFGPGTRLLVL.

This clonotype was observed at least ten times. The gene calls are TRBV7-9 and TRBJ1-5; the D gene is possibly TRBD1 (6 bases). The CDR3 is 14 amino acids. Germline loops: CDR1 SEHNR, CDR2 FQNEAQ (reference sequence). V shed 3 bases and J shed 6 bases, with 12 bases lying between them. The CDR3 DNA follows: TGTGCCAGCAGCTTGGGCGGGGGCGGTCAGCCCCAGCATTTT. It yields the protein CASSLGGGGQPQHF.

This clonotype was counted at least ten times. The chain couples TRBV6-1 to TRBJ2-5; possible D gene TRBD1, 5 bases. The length of the CDR3 is 13 residues. Trimming left V 6 bases short and J 0 bases short, with 8 bases between. Germline V gene sequence: CDR1 MNHNS, CDR2 SASEGT. The CDR3 region has the DNA TGTGCCAGCAGGACAGCGTACCAAGAGACCCAGTACTTC. Translated: CASRTAYQETQYF.

This clonotype appeared a few times. The chain combines TRBV20-1 with TRBJ2-5, with TRBD2 matching over 7 bases. The trim removed 0 bases at V and 4 bases at J, leaving 14 bases unmatched. The CDR3 is made up of 17 amino acids. The germline CDR1 and CDR2 sequences are DFQATT and SNEGSKA (reference sequence). The CDR3 is CSARDYLAGVLRETQYF. CDR3 in DNA: TGCAGTGCTAGAGATTATTTGGCGGGAGTTTTAAGAGAGACCCAGTACTTC.

In its sample, this clonotype was seen a few times. The chain employs TRBV28 and TRBJ1-3, with a possible D match to TRBD1 (5 bases). This CDR3 is 15 amino acids long. With 4 bases removed from V and 6 bases from J, the gap between germline ends came to 16 bases. CDR1 is MDHEN and CDR2 is SYDVKM in the germline V gene. The CDR3 DNA sequence: TGTGCCAGCAGTTCTGGTGGCAGGGACGAAAACACCATATATTTT. Amino acid sequence: CASSSGGRDENTIYF.

V gene TRBV5-1 combines with J gene TRBJ1-6; possible D gene TRBD1, 5 bases. This CDR3 contains 14 residues. Looked up from germline, CDR1 is SGHRS and CDR2 is YFSETQ. V was trimmed by 0 bases and J by 9 bases, leaving 10 bases between them. Written as DNA, the CDR3 is TGCGCCAGCAGCTTGGGGGGCATCCCTTCACCCCTCCACTTT. As protein: CASSLGGIPSPLHF. Full variable domain (missing parts from reference TRBV5-1 and TRBJ1-6): KAGVTQTPRYLIKTRGQQVTLSCSPISGHRSVSWYQQTPGQGLQFLFEYFSETQRNKGNFPGRFSGRQFSNSRSEMNVSTLELGDSALYLCASSLGGIPSPLHFGNGTRLTVT.

This clonotype was counted at least ten times. V is TRBV11-2 and J is TRBJ2-5, with D possibly being TRBD2 (5 bases). Per the germline V gene, CDR1 is SGHAT and CDR2 is FQNNGV. Trimming removed 4 bases from V and 4 bases from J, with 16 bases in between. CDR3 length: 15 residues. CDR3 region: CASSSLNRAAETQYF. The CDR3 nucleotides read TGTGCCAGCAGCTCACTGAATAGAGCGGCAGAGACCCAGTACTTC.

This clonotype has a count of ten or more. The chain joins TRBV2 to TRBJ1-5, with TRBD1 matching 9 bases. From germline, CDR1 is SNHLY and CDR2 FYNNEI. Trimming at V came to 5 bases and at J to 4 bases, leaving 3 bases not matched to a gene. There are 14 residues in the CDR3. CDR3 in amino acids: CASSQDRGNQPQHF. The CDR3 bases are TGTGCCAGCAGTCAGGACAGGGGTAATCAGCCCCAGCATTTT.

This clonotype came up a few times. V is TRBV5-4 and J is TRBJ2-3; tentatively, D is TRBD2 (5 bases). This CDR3 has 14 amino acids. CDR1 is SGHNT and CDR2 is YYREEE in the germline V gene (reference sequence). V gave up 3 bases and J gave up 2 bases, with 10 bases separating them. In DNA, the CDR3 is TGTGCCAGCAGCTCACGGACTTACACAGATACGCAGTATTTT. Translation gives CASSSRTYTDTQYF.

This chain joins TRBV28 and TRBJ2-3; D gene ambiguous. With 4 bases removed from V and 6 bases from J, the gap between germline ends came to 23 bases. The CDR3 runs 17 residues. CDR1 and CDR2 from the germline V gene are MDHEN and SYDVKM. CDR3 DNA: TGTGCCAGCAGTTCGGACGGCCCGACCACTCTGCTGGATACGCAGTATTTT. The encoded protein is CASSSDGPTTLLDTQYF.

In this sample, this clonotype turned up a few times. This sequence joins TRBV12-5 and TRBJ2-1; weak D call: TRBD2 (5 bases). V gave up 1 base and J gave up 0 bases, with 7 bases separating them. The CDR3 runs 15 residues. CDR1 LGHNT and CDR2 FRNRAP come from the germline V gene. The CDR3: CASGLGGLSYNEQFF. The CDR3 DNA reads as TGTGCTAGTGGTTTGGGAGGGCTCTCCTACAATGAGCAGTTCTTC.

Comments on this clonotype: This could be a read error, since a much larger clone is one nucleotide away. The genes are TRBV30 and TRBJ2-1; D gene unclear. Judging by the DNA end, TRBJ2-5 fits better; the J call may be wrong. The CDR3 totals 12 residues. CDR1 is GTSNPN, CDR2 SVGIG, per germline (reference sequence). For the CDR3, the DNA is TGTGCCTGGAGTGTAGCACAAGAGACCCAGTACTTC. This gives the protein CAWSVAQETQYF.

This clonotype was seen many times. This sequence joins TRBV10-3 and TRBJ2-7; 9 bases are shared with TRBD1. Looked up from germline, CDR1 is ENHRY and CDR2 is SYGVKD. There are 14 residues in the CDR3. V gave up 4 bases and J gave up 4 bases; unmatched junction bases: 5. The CDR3 is CAISAGTGPYEQYF. For the CDR3, the DNA is TGTGCCATCAGTGCGGGGACAGGGCCGTACGAGCAGTACTTC.

In its sample, this clonotype was seen many times. The V and J genes are TRBV11-2 and TRBJ1-4; 9 positions agree with TRBD1. Germline CDR1 and CDR2: SGHAT and FQNNGV. Trimming at V came to 5 bases and at J to 7 bases, leaving 8 bases not matched to a gene. The CDR3 is made up of 15 amino acids. CDR3 DNA sequence: TGTGCCAGCAGCCGCACAGGGGGCGTCAGTGAAAAACTGTTTTTT. Its protein product is CASSRTGGVSEKLFF.

This clonotype was found a few times. The gene calls are TRBV7-8 and TRBJ1-1; D is uncertain. The germline V gene encodes CDR1 SGHVS and CDR2 FQNEAQ. V lost 1 base and J lost 1, with 7 bases in between. CDR3 length equals 14 residues. This CDR3 reads CASSLVIWNTEAFF. In nucleotides, the CDR3 is TGTGCCAGCAGCTTAGTCATCTGGAACACTGAAGCTTTCTTT. Drawing the rest from reference TRBV7-8 and TRBJ1-1, the complete variable domain is GAGVSQSPRYKVAKRGQDVALRCDPISGHVSLFWYQQALGQGPEFLTYFQNEAQLDKSGLPSDRFFAERPEGSVSTLKIQRTQQEDSAVYLCASSLVIWNTEAFFGQGTRLTVV.

J is TRBJ1-3 and V is TRBV5-1; unclear D gene. The V gene lost 0 bases and the J gene lost 6 bases, with 4 bases spanning the gap. The CDR3 sequence is 12 residues long. Germline loops: CDR1 SGHRS, CDR2 YFSETQ. DNA for the CDR3: TGCGCCAGCAGCTTGGATGCAAACACCATATATTTT. Amino acids: CASSLDANTIYF.